The 5 T cell receptor beta chains in this list originate from one sample, sequenced in a study of blood T cell repertoires in COVID-19 (TCRdb year 2020). Library generation was performed with the immunoSEQ multiplex PCR assay. TCRdb's version of the immuneACCESS table is confined to in-frame rearrangements and falls short of the full clone set. An unresolved V gene accounts for under half of the shortfall where checked; the remainder is of unknown origin. This sample has over 350,000 clones in its table, and about 89% of those were observed once. The top ten clonotypes cover around 0.86% of the sample. The sample consisted of PBMCs or T cells enriched from blood (not recorded which). Every receptor here comes from a woman aged 40 to 50 who had been exposed to COVID-19.

The J gene is TRBJ2-2, the V gene TRBV30; no firm D call. This CDR3 spans 14 amino acids. Trimming shortened V by 0 bases and J by 2 bases, and 7 bases separated the two germline ends. CDR1 and CDR2 (germline): GTSNPN, SVGIG (reference sequence). The CDR3 here is CAWSVPPNTGELFF. In DNA, the CDR3 is TGTGCCTGGAGTGTCCCCCCTAACACCGGGGAGCTGTTTTTT.

The chain couples TRBV27 to TRBJ1-5; 11 bases map to TRBD1. The CDR3 covers 16 residues. V shed 6 bases and J 2 bases; nucleotides not matched to a gene: 6. The germline CDR1 and CDR2 sequences are MNHEY and SMNVEV (reference sequence). CDR3 sequence reads: CASRRGQGAGNQPQHF. CDR3 nucleotides: TGTGCCAGCAGACGAGGACAGGGGGCTGGCAATCAGCCCCAGCATTTT.

This clone was picked up a small number of times. This chain joins TRBV4-1 and TRBJ1-4, with D unresolved. This CDR3 contains 14 residues. Germline loops: CDR1 MGHRA, CDR2 YSYEKL. Trimming shortened V by 1 base and J by 3 bases, and 6 bases separated the two germline ends. DNA of the CDR3: TGCGCCAGCAGCCAAGGTCCCTCTAATGAAAAACTGTTTTTT. It yields the protein CASSQGPSNEKLFF.

The chain is built from TRBV29-1 and TRBJ1-1; possibly TRBD1 for D (6 bases). V was trimmed by 7 bases and J by 3 bases, leaving 15 bases between them. CDR3 size: 13 residues. Germline V gene sequence: CDR1 SQVTM, CDR2 ANQGSEA. The CDR3 region has the DNA TGCAGCGCACACAGGGAGTACGACACTGAAGCTTTCTTT. Protein: CSAHREYDTEAFF.

The chain joins TRBV24-1 to TRBJ2-5; D not resolved. This CDR3 has 13 amino acids. The germline V gene encodes CDR1 KGHDR and CDR2 SFDVKD. Trimming left V 7 bases short and J 1 base short, with 9 bases between. The CDR3 DNA reads TGTGCCACCAGCCCGGTGAGCCAAGAGACCCAGTACTTC. Protein sequence: CATSPVSQETQYF.